This record covers a single TCR beta chain. Its antigen is not yet known. One base away there is no much larger clone; base qualities are not given. Sequencer: Illumina HiSeq 1500. Clones were called with MiXCR by TCRdb after fastp trimmed the public reads at Q25, and only in-frame beta chains were retained. Each entry merges the rows of one CDR3 protein and shows their most common DNA and genes. Here the sample has roughly 200,000 distinct CDR3 sequences; roughly 15% occur a single time. 20% to 25% of the sample comes from the top ten. The junction shows trimming of 1 base on V and 2 bases on J, plus 11 bases between the germline ends. Based on the germline V gene, the CDR1 and CDR2 sequences are SGHVS and FNYEAQ. Its CDR3 holds 15 amino acids, cysteine through phenylalanine. CDR3 DNA only is kept here, 45 bases in frame from base 1. The data derive from a study of T cell repertoires in cytomegalovirus infection (dated by TCRdb to the late 2010s). Context from the whole study: Donor HLA type was relevant to the analysis, because carriage of CMV infection together with the matching HLA type was indicated by public TCR beta signatures.

What the authors observed across the whole study: The ex vivo response was dominated by HLA-C-restricted CMV-specific TCR beta clonotypes, and the single most frequent clonotype in two of eight donors was supplied by these HLA-C-restricted clonotypes. Carriers of CMV infection plus the relevant HLA type were discriminated by the cumulative frequency of public TCR beta family members in the study cohort and in an independent roughly 400-donor cohort.

This receptor chain uses TRBV7-6 and TRBJ1-1; a weak D assignment points to TRBD1 (6 bases agree). The source material was CD8+ T cells from PBMCs. The TCR sequence derives from a human donor in good health (CMV status not recorded). Some clones in this sample may be carry-over from other donors' samples. The nucleotide sequence reads TGTGCCAGCAGCTTAGGGACAGCCTTTAACACTGAAGCTTTCTTT. Its translation reads: CASSLGTAFNTEAFF.